Listed below are T cell receptor beta chains from one sample, sequenced in a study of blood T cell repertoires in COVID-19. This table comes from immunoSEQ multiplex PCR, and its TCRdb copy is limited to in-frame clones, with some not included. The sample shows 230,000 or so clones, roughly 84% of them seen only once. Sequencing was performed on PBMCs or T cells enriched from blood (not recorded which). All receptors derive from a man in his forties or fifties who had recovered from COVID-19. The CDR3 runs from the conserved cysteine through the conserved F or W. Fields, in order: D gene, CDR3 length, J gene, V gene, clone size, CDR3 DNA, CDR3 protein. D genes are given only for firm matches. A clone size is listed for some rows: how often the clone was seen (once, few, many), or a class if it is expanded.

>TRBD1|14|TRBJ2-5|TRBV5-1|NA
TGCGCCAGCAGCTCCGGGACAGTAGGGGAGACCCAGTACTTC
CASSSGTVGETQYF
>NA|14|TRBJ1-6|TRBV28|few
TGTGCCAGCAGTTTTCCCAGGGTCAATTCACCCCTCCACTTT
CASSFPRVNSPLHF
>TRBD1|16|TRBJ1-5|TRBV5-8|NA
TGTGCCAGCAGCTACCCTAGGACAGGCAGCAATCAGCCCCAGCATTTT
CASSYPRTGSNQPQHF
>NA|17|TRBJ2-7|TRBV6-2/TRBV6-3|NA
TGTGCCAGCAGTTACCCACTGAACCAGGGGACTACCTACGAGCAGTACTTC
CASSYPLNQGTTYEQYF
>NA|15|TRBJ2-3|TRBV5-1|NA
TGCGCCAGCAGCGCACAGGACCCTAGCACAGATACGCAGTATTTT
CASSAQDPSTDTQYF
>NA|13|TRBJ2-7|TRBV7-8|NA
TGTGCCAGCAGCCCGGACAGTTCCTACGAGCAGTACTTC
CASSPDSSYEQYF
>TRBD2|15|TRBJ2-5|TRBV5-1|NA
TGCGCCAGCAGCTGGGAGGGGCTGGAAGGGGAGACCCAGTACTTC
CASSWEGLEGETQYF
>NA|16|TRBJ1-5|TRBV7-2|NA
TGTGCCAGCAGCTTTGTTGGGACACATAGCAATCAGCCCCAGCATTTT
CASSFVGTHSNQPQHF
>NA|14|TRBJ2-7|TRBV7-2|NA
TGTGCCAGCAGCTTAGGACAGAAGTTCTACGAGCAGTACTTC
CASSLGQKFYEQYF
>NA|14|TRBJ1-5|TRBV7-9|NA
TGTGCCAGCAGCTCGGGAGTGCACAATCAGCCCCAGCATTTT
CASSSGVHNQPQHF
>NA|15|TRBJ1-5|TRBV7-8|few
TGTGCCAGCAGCTTCAGAGGCGCGAGCAATCAGCCCCAGCATTTT
CASSFRGASNQPQHF
>TRBD1|14|TRBJ1-5|TRBV12-5|NA
TGTGCTAGTGGTATGACAGGGAGCAATCAGCCCCAGCATTTT
CASGMTGSNQPQHF
>NA|16|TRBJ1-1|TRBV6-2/TRBV6-3|NA
TGTGCCAGCAGTTACACGAAGGAGCAGGGGTGGACTGAAGCTTTCTTT
CASSYTKEQGWTEAFF
>TRBD1|16|TRBJ1-3|TRBV7-9|NA
TGTGCCAGCAGCTTTCTCCCGGGACAGGGGGCGCAGCACATATATTTT
CASSFLPGQGAQHIYF
>NA|12|TRBJ1-1|TRBV29-1|NA
TGCAGCGTTGGGCCCCCTTCAGGAGGAGCTTTCTTT
CSVGPPSGGAFF
>TRBD2|17|TRBJ2-3|TRBV7-3|NA
TGTGCCAGCAGCTTAAAACCAGGGAGGGGAAACACAGATACGCAGTATTTT
CASSLKPGRGNTDTQYF
>TRBD1|14|TRBJ2-7|TRBV6-5|NA
TGTGCCAGCAGTCGCCCGGGACAGGGCTACGAGCAGTACTTC
CASSRPGQGYEQYF
>TRBD1|16|TRBJ2-7|TRBV20-1|NA
TGCAGTGCTAGTACCGGGACAGGTGGTACAACCTACGAGCAGTACTTC
CSASTGTGGTTYEQYF
>TRBD1|13|TRBJ1-6|TRBV19|NA
TGTGCCAGTAGGGGACAGGGAGCCGAGGCCCTCCACTTT
CASRGQGAEALHF
>NA|14|TRBJ1-3|TRBV11-2|once
TGTGCCAGCAGCACCCGACAAGCTGGAAACACCATATATTTT
CASSTRQAGNTIYF
>TRBD2|19|TRBJ2-3|TRBV27|NA
TGTGCCAGCAGTTTTTCTAGCGGGAGGGCCGTGAAGGGAATGCGGTATTGGTATTTT
CASSFSSGRAVKGMRYWYF
>TRBD2|14|TRBJ2-7|TRBV13|NA
TGTGCCAGCAGCTTCTGGACTAGCGGGGACGAGCAGTACTTC
CASSFWTSGDEQYF
>TRBD2|15|TRBJ2-1|TRBV5-1|NA
TGCGCCAGCAGCCCCACGGGGACTACCGGTGTTGAGCAGTTCTTC
CASSPTGTTGVEQFF